This is a list of T cell receptor beta chains from one sample in a study of T cell repertoires in cytomegalovirus infection. MiXCR, run by TCRdb on the reads, gives a single entry per CDR3 protein. The table includes about 700,000 distinct CDR3 sequences, roughly 36% detected once. No antigens are known for them. Sequenced material: cultured PBMCs, taken from culture after CMV antigen stimulation. The receptors were sampled from a human donor in good health (CMV status not recorded). Some clones in this sample may be carry-over from other donors' samples. CDR3s include the opening cysteine and the closing phenylalanine or tryptophan. The order of the fields is J gene, V gene, CDR3 protein.

TRBJ2-2 TRBV4-3 CASSQFSGTNTGELFF
TRBJ1-1 TRBV12-3/TRBV12-4 CASSFGTGGYTEAFF
TRBJ1-6 TRBV7-6 CASSAAPDPLHF
TRBJ2-1 TRBV7-9 CASSNGGSLGREQFF
TRBJ2-7 TRBV7-2 CASSWSRQLYEQYF
TRBJ2-3 TRBV20-1 CSADDRGRTDTQYF
TRBJ2-7 TRBV6-1 CASSQRAPPYEQYF
TRBJ2-3 TRBV7-2 CASSPRTSGDTQYF
TRBJ2-1 TRBV6-6 CASSYSPLAGGRNEQFF
TRBJ1-2 TRBV7-9 CASSYSNYGYTF
TRBJ1-2 TRBV5-4 CASRAGEGYGYTF
TRBJ2-7 TRBV24-1 CATSDFPSSPYEQYF
TRBJ1-2 TRBV6-5 CASSRLNSGGYTF
TRBJ1-2 TRBV20-1 CSAREEDSTRSYTF
TRBJ2-7 TRBV10-3 CAISEYRGYEQYF
TRBJ2-2 TRBV7-2 CASSLGSGTGELFF
TRBJ2-2 TRBV19 CASSITGGGSGELFF
TRBJ1-6 TRBV7-2 CASSLVTGPYNSPLHF
TRBJ1-2 TRBV7-9 CASSLEDRWKNYGYTF
TRBJ2-7 TRBV4-1 CASSHPAGTGGFEQYF
TRBJ2-5 TRBV12-3/TRBV12-4 CASSLVALETQYF
TRBJ2-3 TRBV7-6 CASSFSGRNTDTQYF
TRBJ1-1 TRBV6-1 CASSEQGRETEAFF
TRBJ2-6 TRBV20-1 CSARTSSGANVLTF
TRBJ1-2 TRBV2 CASRGTGAGGYTF